These 27 T cell receptor beta chains were all obtained from the same sample, sequenced in a study of metastatic and nonmetastatic thyroid tumors (dated by TCRdb to about 2020). No treatment had been received by any patient before thyroid surgery. To prepare the library, PCR was applied. Sequencing used an Illumina HiSeq 4000. TCRdb trimmed the raw reads at Q25, called clones with MiXCR and kept productive beta chains. This sample gives roughly 81,000 clones in total; around 7.8% of them show up just once. The ten biggest clones cover 8.8% of the sample. Sample: blood. These receptors all stem from a female donor with papillary thyroid cancer or a benign thyroid nodule (not recorded which). Some clones in this sample may be carry-over from other donors' samples.

This clone showed up many times. The V call is TRBV7-7, the J call TRBJ1-3; no reliable D call. In germline, CDR1 is SSHAT, CDR2 FNYEAQ (reference sequence). The CDR3 runs 15 residues. The ends were cut back, 0 bases at V and 0 bases at J, with 6 bases in the middle. CDR3 nucleotide sequence: TGTGCCAGCAGCTTAGCCCTTGGCTCTGGAAACACCATATATTTT. Amino acid sequence: CASSLALGSGNTIYF. Combining the CDR3 with reference TRBV7-7 and TRBJ1-3 gives the whole variable domain GAGVSQSPRYKVTKRGQDVTLRCDPISSHATLYWYQQALGQGPEFLTYFNYEAQPDKSGLPSDRFSAERPEGSISTLTIQRTEQRDSAMYRCASSLALGSGNTIYFGEGSWLTVV.

This clone was observed at least ten times. The V and J genes are TRBV18 and TRBJ2-2, with 8 bases fitting TRBD1. Germline V gene lookup returns CDR1 KGHSH and CDR2 LQKENI. The junction had 10 bases not matched to a gene; V was cut back by 6 bases and J by 1 base. This CDR3 region has 17 residues. CDR3 DNA: TGTGCCAGCTCGCCTTTACCGGGACAGGAGAACACCGGGGAGCTGTTTTTT. As protein: CASSPLPGQENTGELFF.

The gene calls are TRBV30 and TRBJ2-7; 7 nucleotides line up with TRBD2. CDR1 and CDR2 (germline): GTSNPN, SVGIG (reference sequence). The J segment lost 3 bases and the V segment lost 5 bases, leaving 1 base of the junction unmatched. This CDR3 contains 11 residues. The CDR3 nucleotides are TGTGCCTGGGGACTAGACTACGAGCAGTACTTC. It codes for CAWGLDYEQYF.

There are many counts of this clone. V usage is TRBV7-6 and J usage is TRBJ1-5; 11 positions match TRBD1. Looked up from germline, CDR1 is SGHVS and CDR2 is FNYEAQ. The CDR3 is 16 amino acids. With V trimmed by 5 bases and J by 0 bases, 3 bases remained unmatched. CDR3 sequence reads: CASSPDRGPSNQPQHF. The CDR3 DNA follows: TGTGCCAGCAGCCCGGACAGGGGGCCTAGCAATCAGCCCCAGCATTTT.

This clone was recorded a few times. This chain joins TRBV20-1 and TRBJ2-1; 14 positions match TRBD2. Trimming at V came to 5 bases and at J to 12 bases, leaving 12 bases not matched to a gene. The CDR3 sequence is 15 residues long. The germline gives CDR1 DFQATT, CDR2 SNEGSKA (reference sequence). The CDR3 region has the DNA TGCAGTGCTTACTTGGGACTAGCGGGGGCCGGTGTGCAGTTCTTC. Translation: CSAYLGLAGAGVQFF.

The table lists this clone with many counts. This sequence joins TRBV9 and TRBJ2-7, with 9 bases that match TRBD1. Germline V CDR1 and CDR2: SGDLS, YYNGEE. This CDR3 is built from 12 residues. V lost 2 bases and J lost 6; bases outside the gene matches: 0. The CDR3 nucleotides read TGTGCCAGCAGCGTGGACAGGGGCGAGCAGTACTTC. Translated, it gives CASSVDRGEQYF.

This clone was detected only a few times. V and J are TRBV6-4 and TRBJ1-4, with D maybe TRBD1 (6 bases). Germline V gene lookup returns CDR1 MRHNA and CDR2 SNTAGT. Trimming removed 7 bases at V and 5 bases at J, with 23 bases between. This CDR3 contains 17 residues. CDR3 DNA: TGTGCCAGCACTGGGGGCAACAGGTGGGCTCGAAATGAAAAACTGTTTTTT. Residues: CASTGGNRWARNEKLFF.

This clone was seen a few times. One end of the junction is discordant with germline, which a read error may explain. This chain links TRBV6-1 with TRBJ1-2, with 12 positions matching TRBD1. CDR3 size: 14 residues. CDR1 and CDR2 from the germline V gene are MNHNS and SASEGT. The CDR3 nucleotides read TGTGCCGGCAGTGGGACAGGGGGCCTGCCCGGCTACACCTTC. Translation: CAGSGTGGLPGYTF.

This clone has ten or more counts. The chain has TRBV10-3 and TRBJ1-4, with D possibly being TRBD1 (5 bases). Germline-derived CDR1 and CDR2 are ENHRY and SYGVKD. The V end was cut by 0 bases, the J end by 7 bases, with 12 bases between. The CDR3 consists of 15 residues. CDR3 sequence reads: CAISESGREGEKLFF. In DNA form, the CDR3 reads TGTGCCATCAGTGAGTCGGGCAGGGAAGGTGAAAAACTGTTTTTT.

The chain is built from TRBV10-3 and TRBJ1-5; D is undetermined. The V gene's germline CDR1 is ENHRY and CDR2 SYGVKD. This CDR3 region has 13 residues. The germline V and J ends were trimmed by 4 bases and 6 bases, with 10 bases remaining between them. CDR3 sequence: CAISVSYGQPQHF. CDR3 DNA: TGTGCCATCAGTGTTAGCTATGGTCAGCCCCAGCATTTT.

This clone was found many times. The chain combines TRBV19 with TRBJ2-7, with 7 bases identical to TRBD1. Unmatched junction bases numbered 5, after V lost 4 bases and J lost 2 bases. CDR3 size: 14 residues. Germline-derived CDR1 and CDR2 are LNHDA and SQIVND (reference sequence). The CDR3 protein is CASSRGQNTYEQYF. CDR3 DNA sequence: TGTGCCAGTAGTAGGGGACAGAATACCTACGAGCAGTACTTC. Complete variable domain (other parts from reference TRBV19 and TRBJ2-7): DGGITQSPKYLFRKEGQNVTLSCEQNLNHDAMYWYRQDPGQGLRLIYYSQIVNDFQKGDIAEGYSVSREKKESFPLTVTSAQKNPTAFYLCASSRGQNTYEQYFGPGTRLTVT.

This rearrangement joins TRBV5-1 to TRBJ2-5; no firm D call. This CDR3 has 12 amino acids. CDR1 SGHRS and CDR2 YFSETQ come from the germline V gene. V was cut by 3 bases and J by 2 bases, with 5 bases left in between. The CDR3: CASSWEQETQYF. The CDR3 bases are TGCGCCAGCAGCTGGGAACAAGAGACCCAGTACTTC.

The CDR3 region is CASTRGGVGETQYF. The CDR3 DNA is TGTGCCAGCACGCGGGGGGGCGTTGGAGAGACCCAGTACTTC. The V and J genes are TRBV25-1 and TRBJ2-5; TRBD2 matches at 9 bases. The CDR3 is 14 amino acids. Germline values: CDR1 MGHDK, CDR2 SYGVNS. The J segment lost 4 bases and the V segment lost 7 bases, leaving 7 bases of the junction unmatched.

V and J are TRBV7-8 and TRBJ2-1; TRBD2 agrees at 14 bases. Germline CDR1 is SGHVS and CDR2 is FQNEAQ. The CDR3 has 15 residues. The junction had 1 base not matched to a gene; V was cut back by 3 bases and J by 6 bases. The CDR3 sequence: CASSLGTSGGNEQFF. The CDR3 DNA is TGTGCCAGCAGCTTGGGGACTAGCGGGGGCAATGAGCAGTTCTTC.

The chain carries TRBV30 and TRBJ1-4, with TRBD1 matching 7 bases. This CDR3 is built from 15 residues. V gave up 3 bases and J gave up 3 bases; unmatched junction bases: 7. Germline CDR1 is GTSNPN and CDR2 is SVGIG (reference sequence). The CDR3 DNA reads TGTGCCTGGAGCCTGGGGACAGCTGCTAATGAAAAACTGTTTTTT. Amino acids: CAWSLGTAANEKLFF. The variable domain in full, completed from reference TRBV30 and TRBJ1-4, reads SQTIHQWPATLVQPVGSPLSLECTVEGTSNPNLYWYRQAAGRGLQLLFYSVGIGQISSEVPQNLSASRPQDRQFILSSKKLLLSDSGFYLCAWSLGTAANEKLFFGSGTQLSVL.

The gene calls are TRBV20-1 and TRBJ2-7; 7 bases are shared with TRBD2. The end of the DNA aligns better with TRBJ2-5, so the J call may be wrong. This CDR3 is built from 15 residues. CDR1 and CDR2 (germline): DFQATT, SNEGSKA (reference sequence). The CDR3 DNA reads as TGCAGTGCTAGGGATCATAACGGGGGGCAAGAGACCCAGTACTTC. The encoded protein is CSARDHNGGQETQYF.

This clone has at least ten counts. A much larger clone differs from this one at a single base, so this may be a read error. The chain combines TRBV12-3 or TRBV12-4 with TRBJ1-2; the D is unclear. This CDR3 has 12 residues. V was shortened by 6 bases and J by 0 bases, with 5 bases between the two germline ends. For the CDR3, the DNA is TGTGCCAGCAGACGGTCTAACTATGGCTACACCTTC. This gives the protein CASRRSNYGYTF.

This clone has at least ten counts. The genes are TRBV6-1 and TRBJ2-1; D not resolved. In germline, CDR1 is MNHNS, CDR2 SASEGT. V dropped 5 bases and J dropped 10 bases, with 12 bases sitting between them. The CDR3 loop spans 12 amino acids. The CDR3 reads CASSRVPSEQFF. Written as DNA, the CDR3 is TGTGCCAGCAGTAGGGTCCCCTCGGAGCAGTTCTTC.

The chain links TRBV5-4 to TRBJ2-4, with D maybe TRBD2 (6 bases). CDR1 and CDR2 (germline): SGHNT, YYREEE (reference sequence). Trimming stripped 2 bases from V and 5 bases from J, with 8 bases between. The CDR3 consists of 13 residues. Here the CDR3 DNA reads TGTGCCAGCAGCTTATGGGGGGAAAACATTCAGTACTTC. The encoded protein is CASSLWGENIQYF.

Ten or more counts support this clone. The chain joins TRBV20-1 to TRBJ2-7; TRBD1 matches 8 bases. The V gene end was trimmed by 6 bases and the J gene end by 3 bases; junction bases not matched to a gene: 10. CDR3 length equals 14 residues. Germline V lookup: CDR1 DFQATT, CDR2 SNEGSKA (reference sequence). The CDR3 sequence is CSAATGQDYYEQYF. The CDR3 bases are TGCAGTGCCGCGACGGGACAGGACTACTACGAGCAGTACTTC.

This clone was observed many times. V is TRBV4-1 and J is TRBJ2-7; possibly TRBD2 for D (6 bases). CDR1 MGHRA and CDR2 YSYEKL come from the germline V gene. This CDR3 spans 15 amino acids. Trimming took off 0 bases at V and 0 bases at J, with 9 bases between the two ends. The CDR3 sequence: CASSQEDGSSYEQYF. The DNA of the CDR3 is TGCGCCAGCAGCCAAGAAGACGGGAGCTCCTACGAGCAGTACTTC.

Note on this clone: Here the CDR3 omits its conserved ending phenylalanine or tryptophan, so a read error is the likely source. The DNA is left out, because the CDR3 cannot be placed on it with certainty; the CDR3 is given as TCRdb lists it. The rearrangement links TRBV6-1 to TRBJ1-6. The length of the CDR3 is 9 amino acids, counting both ends. Germline lookup yields CDR1 MNHNS and CDR2 SASEGT. The CDR3 loop reads CASSEAVRP.

This clone turned up a few times. This chain connects TRBV9 to TRBJ2-2; no reliable D call. This CDR3 region has 13 residues. Germline V gene data show CDR1 as SGDLS and CDR2 as YYNGEE. V was shortened by 0 bases and J by 7 bases, with 7 bases between the two germline ends. CDR3 loop: CASSVGPLGELFF. The CDR3 DNA follows: TGTGCCAGCAGCGTAGGTCCTCTCGGGGAGCTGTTTTTT.

This clone was recorded at least ten times. This sequence joins TRBV28 and TRBJ1-6; D perhaps matches TRBD1 (6 bases). The CDR3 extends over 14 amino acids. Germline values: CDR1 MDHEN, CDR2 SYDVKM. The germline V and J ends were trimmed by 3 bases and 7 bases, with 10 bases remaining between them. The CDR3 spells CASSLPRGNSPLHF. In DNA form, the CDR3 reads TGTGCCAGCAGTTTGCCCAGGGGCAATTCACCCCTCCACTTT.

This clone has at least ten counts. V and J are TRBV12-3 or TRBV12-4 and TRBJ1-5; D is unresolved. The CDR3 runs to 15 residues. V dropped 0 bases and J dropped 3 bases, with 9 bases sitting between them. Written as DNA, the CDR3 is TGTGCCAGCAGTTTAGCAGGCAGGTACAATCAGCCCCAGCATTTT. Protein sequence: CASSLAGRYNQPQHF.

Many counts were recorded for this clone. The CDR3 nucleotides are TGTGCCAGCAGTGACTCACTGAACACCGGGGAGCTGTTTTTT. Its translation is CASSDSLNTGELFF. The chain links TRBV6-4 to TRBJ2-2; D gene ambiguous. CDR1 is MRHNA and CDR2 is SNTAGT in the germline V gene. The length of the CDR3 is 14 residues. V was shortened by 0 bases and J by 1 base, with 3 bases between the two germline ends.

This clone was counted at least ten times. The J gene is TRBJ1-5, the V gene TRBV6-1; 7 bases fit TRBD1. CDR3 length: 17 amino acids. V lost 5 bases to trimming and J lost 0 bases; unmatched junction nucleotides: 10. The germline gives CDR1 MNHNS, CDR2 SASEGT. Here the CDR3 reads CASSLGQPPYSNQPQHF. CDR3 in DNA: TGTGCCAGCAGTTTGGGACAGCCGCCTTATAGCAATCAGCCCCAGCATTTT.